These 15 T cell receptor beta chains were sequenced from one sample in a study. TCRdb used MiXCR to reprocess the 5' RACE reads, holding one entry per CDR3 protein. This table has over 40,000 distinct CDR3 sequences, about 32% appearing once. Sequenced sample: tumor-infiltrating memory CD4+ T cells sorted from the breast tumor. The subset is: memory CD4+ T cells, CD4+CD45RO+CD25-. The origin of the receptors is a female donor with breast cancer.

V usage is TRBV7-9 and J usage is TRBJ2-3, with TRBD2 matching 7 bases. This CDR3 region has 15 residues. Germline V gene lookup returns CDR1 SEHNR and CDR2 FQNEAQ (reference sequence). Unmatched junction bases numbered 3, after V lost 1 base and J lost 2 bases. The CDR3: CASSLDGTTTDTQYF. CDR3 DNA sequence: TGTGCCAGCAGCTTAGACGGGACTACCACAGATACGCAGTATTTT.

The chain links TRBV20-1 to TRBJ1-5; possible D gene TRBD1, 5 bases. This CDR3 region has 13 residues. CDR1 DFQATT and CDR2 SNEGSKA come from the germline V gene (reference sequence). Deletions cut 4 bases from V and 4 bases from J, with 11 bases between. The CDR3: CSANLGVNQPQHF. DNA for the CDR3: TGCAGTGCTAATTTGGGGGTAAATCAGCCCCAGCATTTT.

The gene calls are TRBV28 and TRBJ2-7, with 9 bases aligning to TRBD2. After removal of 5 bases from V and 3 bases from J, the junction contained 11 bases not matched to a gene. The CDR3 totals 16 residues. The V gene's germline CDR1 is MDHEN and CDR2 SYDVKM. The CDR3 region has the DNA TGTGCCAGCAGTATATTAAGGGCTAGCGGGATCTACGAGCAGTACTTC. It codes for CASSILRASGIYEQYF.

This clonotype showed up just a few times. The chain couples TRBV7-9 to TRBJ2-2; the match to TRBD2 covers 8 bases. CDR3 length equals 14 residues. V shed 4 bases and J 6 bases; nucleotides not matched to a gene: 4. Germline values: CDR1 SEHNR, CDR2 FQNEAQ (reference sequence). Written as DNA, the CDR3 is TGTGCCAGCAGCTCGACTAGCGTTCCCGGGGAGCTGTTTTTT. Translating gives CASSSTSVPGELFF.

The chain links TRBV20-1 to TRBJ2-3, with D hard to call. Trimming shortened V by 6 bases and J by 0 bases, and 16 bases separated the two germline ends. There are 15 residues in the CDR3. CDR1 is DFQATT, CDR2 SNEGSKA, per germline (reference sequence). The CDR3 DNA is TGCAGTGCCACCCGAGGCCAAACTAGCACAGATACGCAGTATTTT. It encodes CSATRGQTSTDTQYF.

CDR3 nucleotides: TGTGCCAGCAGTTACTTTCTTCGACTAGCGGGAGATGGTCCCAGCACAGATACGCAGTATTTT. This encodes CASSYFLRLAGDGPSTDTQYF. The chain combines TRBV6-2 or TRBV6-3 with TRBJ2-3; 12 nucleotides match TRBD2. Germline CDR1 and CDR2: MNHEY and SVGEGT. J lost 0 bases, V lost 1 base, and 14 bases had no gene match. This CDR3 is 21 amino acids long.

This clonotype was seen at least ten times. The rearrangement uses TRBV7-9 and TRBJ2-2, with TRBD1 identical over 8 bases. The CDR3 runs 16 residues. In germline, CDR1 is SEHNR, CDR2 FQNEAQ (reference sequence). The J segment lost 1 base and the V segment lost 1 base, leaving 2 bases of the junction unmatched. CDR3 in DNA: TGTGCCAGCAGCTTAGGACAGGGGCGGAACACCGGGGAGCTGTTTTTT. Protein: CASSLGQGRNTGELFF.

The chain joins TRBV7-9 to TRBJ2-1, with TRBD1 matching 7 bases. CDR1 and CDR2 from the germline V gene are SEHNR and FQNEAQ (reference sequence). This CDR3 region has 15 residues. J gave up 3 bases and V 4 bases, and 6 bases lay outside the gene matches. CDR3 sequence: CASSSRGQYYNEQFF. The DNA for the CDR3 is TGTGCCAGCAGCTCCCGGGGACAGTACTACAATGAGCAGTTCTTC.

The chain employs TRBV6-1 and TRBJ2-7; the match to TRBD2 covers 9 bases. The V and J ends lost 4 bases and 7 bases, in that order; junction bases with no gene match: 8. Germline V gene data show CDR1 as MNHNS and CDR2 as SASEGT. This CDR3 has 14 amino acids. The CDR3 loop reads CASSASGTPQEQYF. The DNA for the CDR3 is TGTGCCAGCAGTGCTAGCGGGACTCCTCAGGAGCAGTACTTC.

By share of the sample, this clonotype is medium-sized (0.01 to 0.1%). The CDR3 protein is CASSFGQAAYEQYF. The DNA of the CDR3 is TGTGCCAGCAGTTTTGGTCAGGCCGCCTACGAGCAGTACTTC. V gene TRBV12-3 or TRBV12-4 combines with J gene TRBJ2-7; D not resolved. The length of the CDR3 is 14 residues. Trimming cost V 3 bases and J 2 bases, with 11 bases left between them.

At least ten counts were recorded for this clonotype. The chain recombines TRBV6-5 with TRBJ2-1; D tentatively reads TRBD1 or TRBD2 (5 bases each). This CDR3 has 15 residues. Trimming shortened V by 5 bases and J by 4 bases, and 15 bases separated the two germline ends. In germline, CDR1 is MNHEY, CDR2 SVGAGI. The CDR3 bases are TGTGCCAGCAGTAGGGACGCGCCAAGATACAATGAGCAGTTCTTC. Residues: CASSRDAPRYNEQFF.

The chain uses TRBV28 and TRBJ1-5; tentatively, D is TRBD1 (6 bases). V was pared by 5 bases and J by 6 bases, with 20 bases between. Germline loops: CDR1 MDHEN, CDR2 SYDVKM. The CDR3 is 16 residues long. CDR3 protein: CASSPDVEGEAQPQHF. In DNA, the CDR3 is TGTGCCAGCAGTCCCGACGTTGAGGGGGAGGCTCAGCCCCAGCATTTT. Full variable domain (outside the CDR3, taken from reference TRBV28 and TRBJ1-5): DVKVTQSSRYLVKRTGEKVFLECVQDMDHENMFWYRQDPGLGLRLIYFSYDVKMKEKGDIPEGYSVSREKKERFSLILESASTNQTSMYLCASSPDVEGEAQPQHFGDGTRLSIL.

This clonotype occurred a few times. This chain uses TRBV9 with TRBJ2-7; D gene uncertain. Trimming cost V 2 bases and J 0 bases, with 12 bases left between them. Germline-derived CDR1 and CDR2 are SGDLS and YYNGEE. The CDR3 is 15 amino acids. DNA for the CDR3: TGTGCCAGCAGCGTCTTTGACGTGGGCTCCTACGAGCAGTACTTC. As protein: CASSVFDVGSYEQYF. Full variable domain (rest looked up from reference TRBV9 and TRBJ2-7): DSGVTQTPKHLITATGQRVTLRCSPRSGDLSVYWYQQSLDQGLQFLIQYYNGEERAKGNILERFSAQQFPDLHSELNLSSLELGDSALYFCASSVFDVGSYEQYFGPGTRLTVT.

This clonotype was detected a few times. J is TRBJ2-2 and V is TRBV5-1, with 8 positions matching TRBD1. The CDR3 is 16 residues long. CDR1 and CDR2 from the germline V gene are SGHRS and YFSETQ. J was trimmed by 5 bases and V by 0 bases; bases with no gene match: 6. CDR3 DNA: TGCGCCAGCAGCTTGGCCGCCGGGACAGGTACCGGGGAGCTGTTTTTT. Amino acids: CASSLAAGTGTGELFF.

The J gene is TRBJ2-1, the V gene TRBV11-2, with 13 bases that match TRBD2. The CDR3 sequence is 15 residues long. Losses at the gene ends were 5 bases for V and 5 bases for J; bases not matched to a gene: 3. The germline gives CDR1 SGHAT, CDR2 FQNNGV. The CDR3 region is CASSHGLAGDNEQFF. As DNA, the CDR3 is TGTGCCAGCAGCCACGGACTAGCGGGAGACAATGAGCAGTTCTTC.